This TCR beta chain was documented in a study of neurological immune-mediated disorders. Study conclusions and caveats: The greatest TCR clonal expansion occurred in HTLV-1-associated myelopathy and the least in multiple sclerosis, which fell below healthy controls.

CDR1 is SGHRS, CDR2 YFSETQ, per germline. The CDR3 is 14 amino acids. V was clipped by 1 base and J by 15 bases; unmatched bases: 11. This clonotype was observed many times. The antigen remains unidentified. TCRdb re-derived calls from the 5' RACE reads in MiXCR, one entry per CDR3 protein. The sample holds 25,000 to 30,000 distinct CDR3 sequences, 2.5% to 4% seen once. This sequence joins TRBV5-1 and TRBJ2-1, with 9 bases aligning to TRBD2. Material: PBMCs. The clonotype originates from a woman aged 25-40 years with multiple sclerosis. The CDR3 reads CASSLSSGNRQWFF. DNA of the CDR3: TGCGCCAGCAGCTTGTCTAGCGGGAACCGACAGTGGTTCTTC.